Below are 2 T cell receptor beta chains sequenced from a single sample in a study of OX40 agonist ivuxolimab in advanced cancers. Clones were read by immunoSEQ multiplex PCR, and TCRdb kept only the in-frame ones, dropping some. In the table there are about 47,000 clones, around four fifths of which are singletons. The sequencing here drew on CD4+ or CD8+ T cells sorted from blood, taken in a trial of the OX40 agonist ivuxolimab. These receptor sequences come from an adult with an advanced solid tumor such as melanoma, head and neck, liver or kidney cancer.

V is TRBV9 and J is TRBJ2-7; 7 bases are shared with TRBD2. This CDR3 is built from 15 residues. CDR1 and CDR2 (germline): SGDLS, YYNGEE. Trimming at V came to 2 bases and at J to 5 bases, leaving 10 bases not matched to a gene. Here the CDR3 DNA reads TGTGCCAGCAGCGTCGGGACTACATCGGACGACGAGCAGTACTTC. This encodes CASSVGTTSDDEQYF.

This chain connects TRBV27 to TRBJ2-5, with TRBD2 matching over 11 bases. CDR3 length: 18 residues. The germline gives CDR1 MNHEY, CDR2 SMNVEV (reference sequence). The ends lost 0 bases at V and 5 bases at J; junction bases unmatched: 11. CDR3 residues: CASSLSYSGGVSGETQYF. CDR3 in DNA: TGTGCCAGCAGTTTATCGTATAGCGGGGGGGTTTCGGGTGAGACCCAGTACTTC.